These 11 T cell receptor beta chains originate from one sample sequenced in a study of human T cells and chemical hapten exposure. From the 5' RACE reads, TCRdb called clonotypes with MiXCR, one entry per CDR3 protein. The repertoire holds roughly 81,000 distinct CDR3 sequences, with more than 15% as singletons. Unseparated into fractions, whole blood served as the source from which total RNA was extracted. These receptors were obtained from a female donor in good health.

This clonotype has a handful of counts. V usage is TRBV7-8 and J usage is TRBJ2-1; the match to TRBD2 covers 12 bases. V gave up 5 bases and J gave up 7 bases; unmatched junction bases: 6. There are 15 residues in the CDR3. CDR1 and CDR2 (germline): SGHVS, FQNEAQ. The DNA for the CDR3 is TGTGCCAGCAGCCCGACTAGCGGGAGCCGGAATGAGCAGTTCTTC. It codes for CASSPTSGSRNEQFF.

This clonotype was picked up a small number of times. V usage is TRBV7-2 and J usage is TRBJ1-5; D not certain. V lost 7 bases and J lost 4, with 11 bases in between. Germline V CDR1 and CDR2: SGHTA, FQGNSA. CDR3 length: 13 residues. DNA for the CDR3: TGTGCCAGCACCCTAGGTCCTAATCAGCCCCAGCATTTT. It codes for CASTLGPNQPQHF.

The chain employs TRBV4-3 and TRBJ1-5; D not resolved. The V end lost 1 base, the J end lost 4 bases, and 5 bases lay between the germline ends. The germline V gene encodes CDR1 LGHNA and CDR2 YSLEER. The CDR3 has 13 amino acids. In DNA, the CDR3 is TGCGCCAGCAGCCAAGTCCTGAATCAGCCCCAGCATTTT. Amino acid sequence: CASSQVLNQPQHF.

This clonotype has just a few counts. The J gene is TRBJ2-1, the V gene TRBV20-1, with 9 bases lining up with TRBD1. Trimming at V came to 5 bases and at J to 1 base, leaving 6 bases not matched to a gene. Germline V gene lookup returns CDR1 DFQATT and CDR2 SNEGSKA (reference sequence). The CDR3 runs 15 residues. CDR3 sequence reads: CSAHKQGASYNEQFF. CDR3 nucleotides: TGCAGTGCTCACAAACAGGGGGCATCCTACAATGAGCAGTTCTTC.

This chain joins TRBV28 and TRBJ1-3; no reliable D call. The CDR3 loop spans 13 amino acids. Trimming removed 6 bases at V and 3 bases at J, with 9 bases between. CDR1 is MDHEN, CDR2 SYDVKM, per germline. In DNA form, the CDR3 reads TGTGCCAGCAGAGCGAGTGGTGGAAACACCATATATTTT. It translates to CASRASGGNTIYF. Full variable domain (remainder filled in from reference TRBV28 and TRBJ1-3): DVKVTQSSRYLVKRTGEKVFLECVQDMDHENMFWYRQDPGLGLRLIYFSYDVKMKEKGDIPEGYSVSREKKERFSLILESASTNQTSMYLCASRASGGNTIYFGEGSWLTVV.

This clonotype was picked up a small number of times. The rearrangement uses TRBV29-1 and TRBJ1-3; maybe TRBD1 (5 bases). Trimming left V 4 bases short and J 0 bases short, with 7 bases between. The V gene's germline CDR1 is SQVTM and CDR2 ANQGSEA. The CDR3 extends over 13 amino acids. Here the CDR3 DNA reads TGCAGCGTTGGGGGCGGCTCTGGAAACACCATATATTTT. It codes for CSVGGGSGNTIYF.

This chain links TRBV5-1 with TRBJ2-7; D might be TRBD2 (6 bases). Germline CDR1 is SGHRS and CDR2 is YFSETQ. V lost 2 bases to trimming and J lost 5 bases, with 14 bases between them. The CDR3 spans 14 residues. The CDR3 DNA reads as TGCGCCAGCAGCTTATCGGGAGCGATGAACGAGCAGTACTTC. Translating gives CASSLSGAMNEQYF.

This clonotype has a handful of counts. J is TRBJ1-1 and V is TRBV4-3; D is possibly TRBD1 (5 bases). CDR1 is LGHNA and CDR2 is YSLEER in the germline V gene. Trimming stripped 3 bases from V and 2 bases from J, with 10 bases between. The CDR3 is made up of 14 amino acids. CDR3 DNA: TGCGCCAGCAGCCAGACAGCGGAAAACACTGAAGCTTTCTTT. Translated, it gives CASSQTAENTEAFF.

The chain joins TRBV20-1 to TRBJ2-5, with D hard to call. Trimming removed 6 bases at V and 5 bases at J, with 10 bases between. CDR3 length: 11 amino acids. Germline V gene lookup returns CDR1 DFQATT and CDR2 SNEGSKA (reference sequence). The CDR3 DNA sequence: TGCAGTGCCCCGTTTTTTGAGACCCAGTACTTC. This sequence encodes CSAPFFETQYF.

This clonotype ranks as medium-sized. CDR3 nucleotides: TGTGCCAGCAGTGACTCCGGGACTAGCGGCACAGATACGCAGTATTTT. Protein: CASSDSGTSGTDTQYF. This chain connects TRBV6-4 to TRBJ2-3; 10 positions match TRBD2. Germline CDR1 reads MRHNA; CDR2 reads SNTAGT. CDR3 length equals 16 residues. V dropped 0 bases and J dropped 1; count of bases not matched to a gene: 1.

This clonotype was observed a handful of times. CDR3 amino acids: CANYLLVPQGSGANVLTF. CDR3 sequence (DNA): TGTGCCAACTACCTTTTGGTTCCACAGGGCTCTGGGGCCAACGTCCTGACTTTC. The rearrangement uses TRBV27 and TRBJ2-6; a weak D match, TRBD1 (6 bases). Per germline, CDR1 MNHEY and CDR2 SMNVEV (reference sequence). This CDR3 is 18 amino acids long. Trimming took 10 bases from V and 0 from J, leaving 22 bases between them. Filled out from reference TRBV27 and TRBJ2-6, the complete variable domain reads EAQVTQNPRYLITVTGKKLTVTCSQNMNHEYMSWYRQDPGLGLRQIYYSMNVEVTDKGDVPEGYKVSRKEKRNFPLILESPSPNQTSLYFCANYLLVPQGSGANVLTFGAGSRLTVL.